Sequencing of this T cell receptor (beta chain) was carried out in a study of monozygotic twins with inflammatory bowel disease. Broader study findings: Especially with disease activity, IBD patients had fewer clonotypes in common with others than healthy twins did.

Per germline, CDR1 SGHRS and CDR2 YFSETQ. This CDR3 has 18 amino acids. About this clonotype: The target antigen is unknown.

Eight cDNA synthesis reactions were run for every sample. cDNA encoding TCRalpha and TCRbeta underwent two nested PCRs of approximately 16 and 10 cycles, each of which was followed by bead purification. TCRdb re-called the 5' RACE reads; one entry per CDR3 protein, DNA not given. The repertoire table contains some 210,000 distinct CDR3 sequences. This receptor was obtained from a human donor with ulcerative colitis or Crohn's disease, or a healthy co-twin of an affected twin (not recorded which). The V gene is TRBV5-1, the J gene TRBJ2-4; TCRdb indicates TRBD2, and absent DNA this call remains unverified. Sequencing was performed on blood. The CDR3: CASKGSRTSPLAKNIQYF.